The 15 T cell receptor beta chains below all came from one sample that was sequenced in a study of cytomegalovirus exposure and HLA in healthy donors. Use of 60 Vbeta and 13 Jbeta primers characterized the PCR. Clones were read by immunoSEQ multiplex PCR, and TCRdb kept only the in-frame ones, dropping some. Its table lists tens of thousands of clones. Sequences were obtained from PBMCs. The receptors derive from a man aged 35 to 55 in good health and CMV-seronegative.

The chain is built from TRBV6-5 and TRBJ1-2; D perhaps matches TRBD1 (6 bases). V was shortened by 6 bases and J by 8 bases, with 16 bases between the two germline ends. The germline gives CDR1 MNHEY, CDR2 SVGAGI. This CDR3 region has 13 residues. DNA of the CDR3: TGTGCCAGCAGCCCAGGGGAGGGTTGGGGCTACACCTTC. Protein product: CASSPGEGWGYTF.

This chain uses TRBV29-1 with TRBJ1-1; D perhaps matches TRBD1 (5 bases). The V end lost 6 bases, the J end lost 5 bases, and 16 bases lay between the germline ends. From germline, CDR1 is SQVTM and CDR2 ANQGSEA. There are 13 residues in the CDR3. The CDR3 DNA sequence: TGCAGCGTCCGGGACTCCAAGGGGACTGAAGCTTTCTTT. Its translation: CSVRDSKGTEAFF.

This chain links TRBV7-8 with TRBJ1-2; 9 positions match TRBD1. V dropped 6 bases and J dropped 8; count of bases not matched to a gene: 7. The CDR3 has 13 amino acids. CDR1 and CDR2 (germline): SGHVS, FQNEAQ. In DNA, the CDR3 is TGTGCCAGCAGTGGACAGGGGAATAGAGGCTACACCTTC. This codes for CASSGQGNRGYTF.

CDR3: CASSPARGGTEAFF. For the CDR3, the DNA is TGTGCCAGCAGTCCCGCCCGGGGGGGCACTGAAGCTTTCTTT. The chain combines TRBV6-5 with TRBJ1-1; possible D gene TRBD1, 5 bases. Per germline, CDR1 MNHEY and CDR2 SVGAGI. The V end lost 5 bases, the J end lost 4 bases, and 14 bases lay between the germline ends. The CDR3 runs to 14 residues.

The chain uses TRBV25-1 and TRBJ1-1, with D possibly being TRBD1 (6 bases). Between the trimmed V and J ends, which lost 5 bases and 5 bases, there was a span of 15 bases. Per germline, CDR1 MGHDK and CDR2 SYGVNS. The CDR3 has 14 residues. The CDR3: CASSPRRGQTEAFF. The CDR3 DNA is TGTGCCAGCAGTCCCCGCAGGGGCCAGACTGAAGCTTTCTTT.

The CDR3 DNA reads as TGTGCCAGCAGCTCCAGCGGAAGGGATCAGCCCCAGCATTTT. It is translated as CASSSSGRDQPQHF. V and J are TRBV7-9 and TRBJ1-5, with D hard to call. Trimming removed 4 bases from V and 5 bases from J, with 12 bases in between. Germline assignment: CDR1 SEHNR and CDR2 FQNEAQ (reference sequence). CDR3 length: 14 residues.

The rearrangement uses TRBV6-5 and TRBJ1-4; 8 bases are shared with TRBD1. The CDR3 has 14 residues. The V segment lost 8 bases and the J segment 13 bases; nucleotides outside the gene matches: 15. Germline values: CDR1 MNHEY, CDR2 SVGAGI. For the CDR3, the DNA is TGTGCCAGCCGGTCGGCAGGGGGCTATGAGGGACTGTTTTTT. The encoded protein is CASRSAGGYEGLFF.

The rearrangement links TRBV4-2 to TRBJ2-5, with 12 nucleotides matching TRBD2. CDR1 is LGHNA, CDR2 YNFKEQ, per germline. The CDR3 has 17 residues. The V segment lost 0 bases and the J segment 5 bases; nucleotides outside the gene matches: 7. The CDR3 region is CASSQDASGGGGETQYF. In DNA form, the CDR3 reads TGTGCCAGCAGCCAAGATGCTAGCGGGGGGGGAGGCGAGACCCAGTACTTC.

The gene calls are TRBV5-1 and TRBJ1-6; D may be TRBD1 (5 bases). The CDR3 runs to 15 residues. Germline V gene data show CDR1 as SGHRS and CDR2 as YFSETQ. V lost 0 bases and J lost 8, with 12 bases in between. CDR3 sequence (DNA): TGCGCCAGCAGCTTGGAGGGGCAGAAGGATTCACCCCTCCACTTT. Protein: CASSLEGQKDSPLHF.

The chain is built from TRBV18 and TRBJ1-5, with D unresolved. The CDR3 contains 13 residues. Trimming stripped 2 bases from V and 5 bases from J, with 7 bases between. The germline gives CDR1 KGHSH, CDR2 LQKENI. The CDR3 sequence is CASSPSADQPQHF. The CDR3 DNA reads as TGTGCCAGCTCACCAAGTGCGGATCAGCCCCAGCATTTT.

CDR3 sequence (DNA): TGTGCCAGCTCCCGGGCACTTTCTAGTAGGGGTGAGCAGTTCTTC. Encoded protein: CASSRALSSRGEQFF. The chain has TRBV2 and TRBJ2-1; D is possibly TRBD1 (5 bases). The CDR3 has 15 residues. CDR1 and CDR2 from the germline V gene are SNHLY and FYNNEI. V was shortened by 8 bases and J by 9 bases, with 23 bases between the two germline ends.

This chain connects TRBV30 to TRBJ2-3; the match to TRBD2 covers 8 bases. Germline V lookup: CDR1 GTSNPN, CDR2 SVGIG (reference sequence). This CDR3 is built from 16 residues. With V trimmed by 5 bases and J by 6 bases, 16 bases remained unmatched. CDR3 loop: CAWGSGSSGSADTQYF. In nucleotides, the CDR3 is TGTGCCTGGGGCTCGGGATCTAGCGGGTCAGCGGATACGCAGTATTTT.

The genes are TRBV6-1 and TRBJ2-7; a weak D match, TRBD2 (5 bases). V was clipped by 0 bases and J by 0 bases, with 12 bases between them. Germline CDR1 is MNHNS and CDR2 is SASEGT. This CDR3 spans 16 amino acids. As DNA, the CDR3 is TGTGCCAGCAGTGAAGCGCTTCCGGGGAGCTCCTACGAGCAGTACTTC. It specifies CASSEALPGSSYEQYF.

The chain carries TRBV5-1 and TRBJ2-1; 10 nucleotides line up with TRBD2. V shed 1 base and J 8 bases; nucleotides not matched to a gene: 6. The CDR3 loop spans 15 amino acids. Germline V gives CDR1 SGHRS, CDR2 YFSETQ. The CDR3 DNA is TGCGCCAGCAGCTTGACCTTAGCGGGGGGCCATGAGCAGTTCTTC. Translating it yields CASSLTLAGGHEQFF. The whole variable domain, filled in from reference TRBV5-1 and TRBJ2-1, reads KAGVTQTPRYLIKTRGQQVTLSCSPISGHRSVSWYQQTPGQGLQFLFEYFSETQRNKGNFPGRFSGRQFSNSRSEMNVSTLELGDSALYLCASSLTLAGGHEQFFGPGTRLTVL.

The V call is TRBV7-2, the J call TRBJ2-7; 8 positions match TRBD2. Trimming took 5 bases from V and 4 from J; bases not matched to a gene: 16. This CDR3 is 17 amino acids long. Germline values: CDR1 SGHTA, CDR2 FQGNSA. The CDR3 coding sequence is TGTGCCAGCAGCCCAGGGGCAGGACGGGGGGGCCTGTACGAGCAGTACTTC. Its protein is CASSPGAGRGGLYEQYF.